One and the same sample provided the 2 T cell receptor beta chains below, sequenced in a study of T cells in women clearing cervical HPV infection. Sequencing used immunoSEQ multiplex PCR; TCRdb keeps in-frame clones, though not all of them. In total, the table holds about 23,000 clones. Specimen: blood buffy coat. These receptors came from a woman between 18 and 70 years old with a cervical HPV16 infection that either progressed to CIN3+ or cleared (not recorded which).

The covered CDR3 bases are TGTGCCAGCGGGGCGGGGGACTACAATGAG. This gives the protein CASGAGDYNE. The CDR3 reads in full as CASGAGDYNEQFF. The chain couples TRBV11-3 to TRBJ2-1; 7 positions agree with TRBD2. The read stops 3 residues short of the end of the CDR3; the missing end is completed from the germline J gene. This CDR3 region has 13 residues. V shed 8 bases, J shed 3 bases, and the junction held 4 bases outside the gene matches. CDR1 and CDR2 (germline): SGHNT, YENEEA.

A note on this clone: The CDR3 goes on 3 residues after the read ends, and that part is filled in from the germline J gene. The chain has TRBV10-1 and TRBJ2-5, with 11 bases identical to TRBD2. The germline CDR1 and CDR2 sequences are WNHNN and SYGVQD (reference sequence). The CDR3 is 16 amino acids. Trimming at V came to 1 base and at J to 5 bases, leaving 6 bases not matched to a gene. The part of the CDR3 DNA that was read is TGCGCCAGCAGTGAGTGGGAACTAGCGGGAGTGGAGACC. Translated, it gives CASSEWELAGVET. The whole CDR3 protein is CASSEWELAGVETQYF.